A single sample gave rise to the 3 T cell receptor beta chains below, sequenced in a study of T-cell reconstitution after alpha-beta-depleted transplantation in children. Molecular barcoding with unique molecular identifiers was used for the TCRbeta library. TCRdb redid the calling of the PCR reads with MiXCR, one entry per CDR3 protein. The profile covers roughly 790,000 distinct CDR3 sequences, with about 16% appearing a single time and about 4.6% taken by the ten largest. Here the sequenced sample was PBMCs, mostly from graft donor cells, taken 360 days after TCRalphabeta/CD19-depleted stem cell transplant. The receptors shown here come from a male patient under 18 who had a stem cell transplant for acute lymphoblastic leukemia, so the T cells may come from the graft donor.

The V call is TRBV29-1, the J call TRBJ1-1; 7 bases match TRBD1. Germline V gene data show CDR1 as SQVTM and CDR2 as ANQGSEA. The CDR3 loop spans 12 amino acids. The V segment lost 8 bases and the J segment 8 bases; nucleotides outside the gene matches: 11. The CDR3 reads CSTPTGTAEAFF. DNA for the CDR3: TGCAGCACTCCAACCGGGACAGCCGAAGCTTTCTTT.

The rearrangement uses TRBV7-8 and TRBJ2-5; D may be TRBD1 (6 bases). V lost 3 bases to trimming and J lost 6 bases, with 17 bases between them. Germline CDR1 SGHVS, CDR2 FQNEAQ. CDR3 size: 15 residues. The CDR3 nucleotides read TGTGCCAGCAGCTTCAGTCGTCAGGGGATGCAGACCCAGTACTTC. This encodes CASSFSRQGMQTQYF.

The table lists this clonotype with many counts. The chain links TRBV12-3 or TRBV12-4 to TRBJ2-6, with D perhaps TRBD2 (5 bases). Trimming left V 6 bases short and J 3 bases short, with 15 bases between. CDR3 size: 16 residues. CDR3 protein: CASSQKPGFGANVLTF. The CDR3 DNA sequence: TGTGCCAGCAGCCAGAAACCGGGATTTGGGGCCAACGTCCTGACTTTC.